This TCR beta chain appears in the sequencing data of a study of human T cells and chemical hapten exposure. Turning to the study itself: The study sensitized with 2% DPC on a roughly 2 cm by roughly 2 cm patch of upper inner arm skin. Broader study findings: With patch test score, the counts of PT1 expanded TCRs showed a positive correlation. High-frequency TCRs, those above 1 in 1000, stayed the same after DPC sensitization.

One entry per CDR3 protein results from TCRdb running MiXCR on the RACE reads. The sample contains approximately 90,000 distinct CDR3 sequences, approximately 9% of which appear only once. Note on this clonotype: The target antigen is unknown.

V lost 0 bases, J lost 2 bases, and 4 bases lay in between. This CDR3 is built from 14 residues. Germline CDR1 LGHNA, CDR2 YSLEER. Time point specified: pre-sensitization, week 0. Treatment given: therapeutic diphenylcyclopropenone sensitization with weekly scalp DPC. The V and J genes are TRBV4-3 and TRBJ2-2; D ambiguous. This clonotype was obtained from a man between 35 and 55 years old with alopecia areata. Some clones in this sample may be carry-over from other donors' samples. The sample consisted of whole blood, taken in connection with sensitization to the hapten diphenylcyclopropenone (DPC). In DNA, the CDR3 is TGCGCCAGCAGCCAAGAAAGAAACACCGGGGAGCTGTTTTTT. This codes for CASSQERNTGELFF.